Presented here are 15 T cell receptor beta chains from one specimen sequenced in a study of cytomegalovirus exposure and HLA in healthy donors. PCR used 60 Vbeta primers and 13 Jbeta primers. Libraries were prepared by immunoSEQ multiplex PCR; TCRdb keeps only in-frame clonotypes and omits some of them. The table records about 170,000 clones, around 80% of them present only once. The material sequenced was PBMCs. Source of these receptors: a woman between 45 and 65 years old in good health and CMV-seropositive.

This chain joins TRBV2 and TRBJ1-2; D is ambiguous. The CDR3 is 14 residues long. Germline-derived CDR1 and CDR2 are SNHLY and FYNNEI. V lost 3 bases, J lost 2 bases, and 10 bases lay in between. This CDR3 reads CASSDRRVNYGYTF. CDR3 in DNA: TGTGCCAGCAGTGATCGTCGCGTCAACTATGGCTACACCTTC.

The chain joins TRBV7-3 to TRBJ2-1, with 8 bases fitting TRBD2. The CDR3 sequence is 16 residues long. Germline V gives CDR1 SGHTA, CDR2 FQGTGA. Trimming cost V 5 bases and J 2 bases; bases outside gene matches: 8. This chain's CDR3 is CASSPQGGGPYNEQFF. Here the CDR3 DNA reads TGTGCCAGCAGCCCCCAAGGCGGGGGGCCCTACAATGAGCAGTTCTTC.

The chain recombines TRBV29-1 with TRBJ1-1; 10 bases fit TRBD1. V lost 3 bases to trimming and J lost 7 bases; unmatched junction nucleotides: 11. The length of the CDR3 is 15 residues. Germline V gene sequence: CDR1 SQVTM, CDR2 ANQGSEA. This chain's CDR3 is CSVDGQGGPLGEAFF. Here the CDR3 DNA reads TGCAGCGTTGACGGACAGGGGGGACCCTTAGGTGAAGCTTTCTTT.

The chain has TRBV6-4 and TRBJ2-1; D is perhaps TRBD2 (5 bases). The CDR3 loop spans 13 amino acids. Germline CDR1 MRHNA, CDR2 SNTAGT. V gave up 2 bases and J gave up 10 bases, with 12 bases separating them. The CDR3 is CASSDRRLLEQFF. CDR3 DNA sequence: TGTGCCAGCAGTGACCGCCGACTATTAGAGCAGTTCTTC.

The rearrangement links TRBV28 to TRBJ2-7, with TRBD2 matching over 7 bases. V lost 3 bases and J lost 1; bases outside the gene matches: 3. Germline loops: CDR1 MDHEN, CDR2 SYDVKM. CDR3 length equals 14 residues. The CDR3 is CASSFWGGSYEQYF. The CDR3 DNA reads TGTGCCAGCAGTTTTTGGGGGGGGTCCTACGAGCAGTACTTC.

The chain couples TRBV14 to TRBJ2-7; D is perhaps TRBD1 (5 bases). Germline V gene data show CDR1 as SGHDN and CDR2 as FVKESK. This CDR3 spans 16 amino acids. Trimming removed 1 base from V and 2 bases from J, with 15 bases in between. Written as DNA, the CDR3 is TGTGCCAGCAGCCAAGGGGGCCGGGTCCCGACCTACGAGCAGTACTTC. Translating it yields CASSQGGRVPTYEQYF.

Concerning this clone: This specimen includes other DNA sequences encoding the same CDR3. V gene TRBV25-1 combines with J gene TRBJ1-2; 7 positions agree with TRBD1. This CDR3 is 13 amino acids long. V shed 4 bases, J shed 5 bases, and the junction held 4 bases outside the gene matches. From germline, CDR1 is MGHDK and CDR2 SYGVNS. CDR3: CASSGDRAYGYTF. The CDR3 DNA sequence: TGTGCCAGCAGTGGAGACAGGGCTTATGGCTACACCTTC.

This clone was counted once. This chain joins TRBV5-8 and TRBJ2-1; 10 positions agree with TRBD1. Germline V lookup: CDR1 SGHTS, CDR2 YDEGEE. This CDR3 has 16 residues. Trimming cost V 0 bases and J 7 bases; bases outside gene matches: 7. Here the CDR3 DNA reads TGTGCCAGCAGCTTGGCGACAGGGGGCTGGAGTAATGAGCAGTTCTTC. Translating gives CASSLATGGWSNEQFF.

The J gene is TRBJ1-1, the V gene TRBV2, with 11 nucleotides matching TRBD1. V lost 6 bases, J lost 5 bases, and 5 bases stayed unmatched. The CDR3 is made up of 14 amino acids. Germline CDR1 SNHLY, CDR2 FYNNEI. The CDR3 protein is CASRGDRGETEAFF. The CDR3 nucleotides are TGTGCCAGCAGGGGGGACAGGGGGGAAACTGAAGCTTTCTTT.

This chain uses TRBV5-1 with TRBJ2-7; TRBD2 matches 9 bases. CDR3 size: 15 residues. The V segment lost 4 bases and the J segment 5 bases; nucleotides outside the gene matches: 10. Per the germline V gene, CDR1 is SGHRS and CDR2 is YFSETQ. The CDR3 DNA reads TGCGCCAGCAGCCCGGTGGGGCTAGCGGGAAACGAGCAGTACTTC. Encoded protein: CASSPVGLAGNEQYF.

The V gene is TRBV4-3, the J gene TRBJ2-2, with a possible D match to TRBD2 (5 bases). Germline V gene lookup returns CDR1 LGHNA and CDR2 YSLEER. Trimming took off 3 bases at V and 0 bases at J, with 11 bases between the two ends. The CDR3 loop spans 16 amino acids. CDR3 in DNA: TGCGCCAGCAGCCAGGAGGTCGGGTCGAACACCGGGGAGCTGTTTTTT. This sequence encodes CASSQEVGSNTGELFF.

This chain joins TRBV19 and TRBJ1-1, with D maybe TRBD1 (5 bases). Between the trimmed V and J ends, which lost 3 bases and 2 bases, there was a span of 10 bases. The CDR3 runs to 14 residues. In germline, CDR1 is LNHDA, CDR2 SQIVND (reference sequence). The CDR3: CASSIQGVNTEAFF. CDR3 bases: TGTGCCAGTAGTATTCAAGGGGTTAACACTGAAGCTTTCTTT.

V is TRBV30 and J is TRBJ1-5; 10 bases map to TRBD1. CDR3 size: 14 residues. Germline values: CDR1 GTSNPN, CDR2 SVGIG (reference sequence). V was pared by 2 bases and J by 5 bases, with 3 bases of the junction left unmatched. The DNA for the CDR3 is TGTGCCTGGAGTACTGGACAGGGGGATCAGCCCCAGCATTTT. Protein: CAWSTGQGDQPQHF. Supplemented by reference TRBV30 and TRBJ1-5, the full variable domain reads SQTIHQWPATLVQPVGSPLSLECTVEGTSNPNLYWYRQAAGRGLQLLFYSVGIGQISSEVPQNLSASRPQDRQFILSSKKLLLSDSGFYLCAWSTGQGDQPQHFGDGTRLSIL.

CDR3 DNA: TGTGCCAGTAGTATACACAGGGCATCAACGAAGAACACTGAAGCTTTCTTT. Translating gives CASSIHRASTKNTEAFF. The chain has TRBV19 and TRBJ1-1; weak D call: TRBD1 (6 bases). V lost 2 bases to trimming and J lost 1 base, with 17 bases between them. This CDR3 is 17 amino acids long. The germline V gene encodes CDR1 LNHDA and CDR2 SQIVND (reference sequence). Full variable domain (outside the CDR3, taken from reference TRBV19 and TRBJ1-1): DGGITQSPKYLFRKEGQNVTLSCEQNLNHDAMYWYRQDPGQGLRLIYYSQIVNDFQKGDIAEGYSVSREKKESFPLTVTSAQKNPTAFYLCASSIHRASTKNTEAFFGQGTRLTVV.

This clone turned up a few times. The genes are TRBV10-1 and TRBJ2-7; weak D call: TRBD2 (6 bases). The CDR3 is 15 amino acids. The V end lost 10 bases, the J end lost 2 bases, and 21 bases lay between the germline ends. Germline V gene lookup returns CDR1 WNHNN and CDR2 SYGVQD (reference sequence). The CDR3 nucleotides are TGCGCCACCTACAGTCGGCGGGGTTCTACCTACGAGCAGTACTTC. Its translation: CATYSRRGSTYEQYF.